This T cell receptor beta chain was identified in a study of neurological immune-mediated disorders (dated by TCRdb to between 2018 and 2021). Notes on the research overall: Of the approximately 34 multiple sclerosis patients, around 30 had relapsing-remitting MS and 3 had secondary progressive MS. Alongside PBMC samples, the set of fewer than 110 TCR-beta libraries contained longitudinal samples, technical triplicates, and paired CD4+ and CD8+ T-cell subsets that had been sorted. The cohort included approximately 68 subjects: around 15 with HAM/TSP, roughly 35 with multiple sclerosis, and approximately 20 healthy controls. Peripheral blood TCR-beta repertoires from patients with HTLV-I-associated myelopathy (HAM/TSP), patients with multiple sclerosis, and healthy controls were compared in the study using UMI-based sequencing.

Libraries from unsorted PBMCs were made from 2 million PBMCs kept in RNAlater at -80 degrees C until RNA extraction. The multiple sclerosis patients were enrolled in a US clinical protocol that evaluated disease progression with magnetic resonance imaging. Peripheral blood was subjected to Ficoll-Hypaque density gradient centrifugation to isolate PBMCs, which were then cryopreserved in liquid nitrogen. The CDR3 runs 14 amino acids, cysteine and phenylalanine included. Only CDR3 DNA remains: 42 bases, in frame from the first base. Between the V and J ends, shortened by 2 bases and 3 bases respectively, the junction contains 10 bases. CDR1 and CDR2, looked up from the germline V gene (reference sequence), are SEHNR and FQNEAQ. This clonotype occurred many times. This clone's antigen is unknown. No base qualities exist here, and no much larger clone lies one base off it. cDNA was synthesized by template-switch 5'RACE using a primer carrying a 10-nucleotide random unique molecular identifier by which each TCR transcript was tagged. Every sequencing run yielded over 190 million TCR-beta sequences covering 15-18 subjects. The RNeasy kit was used to extract total RNA. TCR-beta VDJ regions were amplified with primers for the TCR constant region and the 5'RACE anchor, using the KAPA Real-time Library Amplification kit. A first PCR added sample indexes and Illumina adaptors, and a second PCR then raised library yield. After Ampure bead purification, the roughly 650 bp TCR product was size-selected on a 2% E-gel SizeSelection system. Before pooling, library quality was checked on a Bioanalyzer, concentration was measured with Qubit, and libraries were quantified with the Kapa Library Quantification kit. An Illumina HiSeq 2500 was used to sequence the libraries paired-end at 2 x 150 bp. To increase sequence diversity, about 23-30% phiX was spiked into each library pool. In the authors' own workflow: Quality-filtered reads were processed with the UMI-based MiGEC pipeline, which removed over 85% of raw TCR sequences during error correction. IMGT germline references were used for aligning VDJ genes, and each clonotype was defined as a unique CDR3 amino acid sequence together with its V-J genes. VDJtools evaluated clonal expansion, Shannon diversity and CDR3 relatedness (CalcPairwiseDistances, ClusterSamples); CLCbio workbench built phylogenetic trees. Using coefficient-of-variation modelling across technical triplicates, the study counted a clone as expanded if it had at least 8 unique UMIs. TCRdb reran the public reads through fastp at Q25 and MiXCR, keeping productive beta chains. Each entry is one CDR3 protein sequence, shown with its most common DNA and genes. These V and J calls rely on TCRdb rather than the paper's analysis. The sample data list fewer than 85,000 distinct CDR3 sequences, and 5% to 5.5% of these were observed just once. The top ten hold 2.2% of the sample.

General study outcomes and caveats: In a phylogenetic analysis, the repertoires of 18 out of 34 MS patients fell into a single cluster of related CDR3 sequences, pointing to a possible signature at the repertoire level. No identical CDR3 amino acid sequences were shared among expanded clones across subjects, suggesting private TCR-beta repertoires in all groups. TCR clonal expansion was greatest in HAM/TSP patients and smallest in MS patients, who ranked below even healthy controls. No association of the MS cluster with clinical or MRI features was observed, and the need for larger cohorts was stated by the authors.

The receptor comes from a woman in her 30s with multiple sclerosis. The chain was built from TRBV7-9 and TRBJ1-1, and the D gene may be TRBD1, 6 bases matching. The specimen sequenced was PBMCs. The DNA is TGTGCCAGCAGCTTACAGGGGCTTGACACTGAAGCTTTCTTT. Translated, it reads CASSLQGLDTEAFF. Beyond the CDR3, the reference TRBV7-9 and TRBJ1-1 genes provide the residues; the full variable domain reads: DTGVSQNPRHKITKRGQNVTFRCDPISEHNRLYWYRQTLGQGPEFLTYFQNEAQLEKSRLLSDRFSAERPKGSFSTLEIQRTEQGDSAMYLCASSLQGLDTEAFFGQGTRLTVV.